What follows are 14 T cell receptor beta chains derived from one specimen sequenced in a study of shared clonotypes between healthy human individuals. TCRdb keeps only in-frame clones here, not all; method: immunoSEQ multiplex PCR. The table has 1,500,000 or so clones, 95% to 97% seen once. Material: naive CD4+ T cells sorted from blood. Subset indicated: CD45RA+ positively selected. The source is a young man in good health.

The chain employs TRBV5-5 and TRBJ2-3; TRBD1 might be the D (5 bases). Trimming shortened V by 0 bases and J by 8 bases, and 10 bases separated the two germline ends. The CDR3 covers 13 residues. The germline V gene encodes CDR1 SGHKS and CDR2 YYEKEE (reference sequence). As DNA, the CDR3 is TGTGCCAGCAGCTTGGCCTGGGGCGTTACGCAGTATTTT. Amino acids: CASSLAWGVTQYF.

This chain connects TRBV7-7 to TRBJ2-2, with D possibly being TRBD2 (6 bases). From germline, CDR1 is SSHAT and CDR2 FNYEAQ (reference sequence). This CDR3 is built from 11 residues. In DNA, the CDR3 is TGTGCTAGCGGCTATTCAGGGGAGCTGTTTTTT. Translation: CASGYSGELFF.

CDR3 sequence: CASSEALAGLYEQYF. CDR3 nucleotide sequence: TGTGCCAGCAGTGAAGCTCTAGCGGGACTCTACGAGCAGTACTTC. This sequence joins TRBV2 and TRBJ2-7, with 9 bases identical to TRBD2. Trimming removed 0 bases from V and 3 bases from J; junction bases left unmatched: 3. This CDR3 region has 15 residues. Germline CDR1 is SNHLY and CDR2 is FYNNEI.

V gene TRBV10-3 combines with J gene TRBJ2-7; 13 bases map to TRBD2. V gave up 5 bases and J gave up 6 bases; unmatched junction bases: 4. The CDR3 loop spans 14 amino acids. Looked up from germline, CDR1 is ENHRY and CDR2 is SYGVKD. CDR3 coding DNA: TGTGCCATCAGTCCGGGACTAGCGGGATTCGAGCAGTACTTC. Amino acid sequence: CAISPGLAGFEQYF.

In its sample, this clone was seen once. The chain uses TRBV10-1 and TRBJ2-2, with a weak D call TRBD1 (6 bases). Germline-derived CDR1 and CDR2 are WNHNN and SYGVQD (reference sequence). This CDR3 has 14 residues. V was cut by 6 bases and J by 13 bases, with 21 bases left in between. DNA for the CDR3: TGCGCCAGCAGGGATACTGGGGGCGACGGCCGGCTGTTTTTT. Protein: CASRDTGGDGRLFF.

This clone has just a few counts. V gene TRBV19 combines with J gene TRBJ1-2; the D is unclear. Between the trimmed V and J ends, which lost 0 bases and 5 bases, there was a span of 10 bases. The CDR3 consists of 14 residues. Germline lookup yields CDR1 LNHDA and CDR2 SQIVND (reference sequence). The CDR3 nucleotides are TGTGCCAGTAGTATAGATGGACTGGAGTATGGCTACACCTTC. Its translation is CASSIDGLEYGYTF.

In regard to this clone: Distinct nucleotide sequences in the sample also encode this CDR3. The genes are TRBV5-1 and TRBJ1-2, with D perhaps matching TRBD1 (5 bases). The germline V gene has CDR1 SGHRS and CDR2 YFSETQ. V dropped 4 bases and J dropped 5 bases, with 9 bases sitting between them. The CDR3 has 12 amino acids. CDR3 loop: CASSLGEYGYTF. For the CDR3, the DNA is TGCGCCAGCAGCCTGGGGGAGTATGGCTACACCTTC.

CDR3 region: CATPGGSDEQFF. The DNA for the CDR3 is TGTGCCACCCCGGGGGGTAGCGATGAGCAGTTCTTC. The V and J genes are TRBV7-8 and TRBJ2-1; 7 bases are a match to TRBD2. Per germline, CDR1 SGHVS and CDR2 FQNEAQ. The V gene end was trimmed by 10 bases and the J gene end by 8 bases; junction bases not matched to a gene: 8. The CDR3 is 12 residues long.

This chain joins TRBV18 and TRBJ1-2; TRBD1 might be the D (5 bases). In germline, CDR1 is KGHSH, CDR2 LQKENI. This CDR3 spans 13 amino acids. V shed 6 bases and J shed 6 bases, with 14 bases lying between them. CDR3 loop: CASSPIRDDGYTF. The CDR3 DNA follows: TGTGCCAGCTCCCCCATCCGGGACGATGGCTACACCTTC.

This clone has more than one count but fewer than ten. The same CDR3 arises from other DNA sequences in this sample as well. The chain has TRBV2 and TRBJ1-1, with D uncertain. Trimming stripped 1 base from V and 0 bases from J, with 0 bases between. Germline V gene lookup returns CDR1 SNHLY and CDR2 FYNNEI. The CDR3 runs to 12 residues. The DNA for the CDR3 is TGTGCCAGCAGTGAAGTGAACACTGAAGCTTTCTTT. It codes for CASSEVNTEAFF. Supplemented by reference TRBV2 and TRBJ1-1, the full variable domain reads EPEVTQTPSHQVTQMGQEVILRCVPISNHLYFYWYRQILGQKVEFLVSFYNNEISEKSEIFDDQFSVERPDGSNFTLKIRSTKLEDSAMYFCASSEVNTEAFFGQGTRLTVV.

V and J are TRBV2 and TRBJ2-2; 9 positions match TRBD2. Per germline, CDR1 SNHLY and CDR2 FYNNEI. J lost 4 bases, V lost 4 bases, and 4 bases had no gene match. This CDR3 comprises 15 residues. The chain's CDR3 is CASSAAGGGTGELFF. The DNA for the CDR3 is TGTGCCAGCAGTGCAGCGGGAGGAGGCACCGGGGAGCTGTTTTTT.

The chain links TRBV5-6 to TRBJ2-7; D is possibly TRBD2 (5 bases). The length of the CDR3 is 13 residues. Germline CDR1 is SGHDT and CDR2 is YYEEEE. With 4 bases removed from V and 0 bases from J, the gap between germline ends came to 8 bases. CDR3 in DNA: TGTGCCAGCAGCGTTGGACTCTCCTACGAGCAGTACTTC. Its protein is CASSVGLSYEQYF.

A few counts support this clone. The chain employs TRBV4-2 and TRBJ1-5; D unresolved. Germline CDR1 is LGHNA and CDR2 is YNFKEQ. V was clipped by 1 base and J by 11 bases, with 15 bases between them. The CDR3 extends over 14 amino acids. The CDR3 coding sequence is TGTGCCAGCAGCCAAGTCCCCTTTATCCTTGCCCAGCATTTT. Its translation is CASSQVPFILAQHF.

This chain joins TRBV30 and TRBJ1-4; 9 nucleotides line up with TRBD1. The CDR3 contains 15 residues. Germline V gene sequence: CDR1 GTSNPN, CDR2 SVGIG (reference sequence). V was pared by 4 bases and J by 6 bases, with 9 bases of the junction left unmatched. The CDR3, as DNA: TGTGCCTGGAAAACTGCCGGGACAGGGTATGAAAAACTGTTTTTT. Translating it yields CAWKTAGTGYEKLFF.